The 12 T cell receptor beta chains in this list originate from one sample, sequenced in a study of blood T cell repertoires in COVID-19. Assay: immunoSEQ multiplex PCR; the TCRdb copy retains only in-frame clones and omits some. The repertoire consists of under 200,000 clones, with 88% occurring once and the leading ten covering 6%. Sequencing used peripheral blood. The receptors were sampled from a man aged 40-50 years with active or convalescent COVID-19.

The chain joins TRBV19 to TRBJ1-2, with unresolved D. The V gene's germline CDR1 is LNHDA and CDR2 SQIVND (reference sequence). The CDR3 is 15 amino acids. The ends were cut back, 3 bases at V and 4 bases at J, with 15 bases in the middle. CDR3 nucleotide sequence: TGTGCCAGTAGTATCGACACCACGACCGGCTATGGCTACACCTTC. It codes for CASSIDTTTGYGYTF.

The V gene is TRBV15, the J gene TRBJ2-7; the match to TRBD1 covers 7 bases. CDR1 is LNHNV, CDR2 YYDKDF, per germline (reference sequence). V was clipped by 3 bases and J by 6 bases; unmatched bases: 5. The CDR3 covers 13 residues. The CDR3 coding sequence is TGTGCCACCAGCAGGACAGGGTTAGTCGAGCAGTACTTC. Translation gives CATSRTGLVEQYF.

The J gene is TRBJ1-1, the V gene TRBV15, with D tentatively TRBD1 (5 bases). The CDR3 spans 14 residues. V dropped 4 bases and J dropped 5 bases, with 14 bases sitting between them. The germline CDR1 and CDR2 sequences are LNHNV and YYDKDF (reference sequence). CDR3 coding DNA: TGTGCCACCAGCAAGGGAGGGGCAGGGACTGAAGCTTTCTTT. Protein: CATSKGGAGTEAFF.

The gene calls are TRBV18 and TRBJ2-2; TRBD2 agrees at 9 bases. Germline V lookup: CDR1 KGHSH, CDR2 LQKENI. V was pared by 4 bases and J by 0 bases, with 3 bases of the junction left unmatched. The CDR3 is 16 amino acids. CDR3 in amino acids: CASSRASGANTGELFF. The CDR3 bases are TGTGCCAGCTCACGAGCTAGCGGGGCGAACACCGGGGAGCTGTTTTTT.

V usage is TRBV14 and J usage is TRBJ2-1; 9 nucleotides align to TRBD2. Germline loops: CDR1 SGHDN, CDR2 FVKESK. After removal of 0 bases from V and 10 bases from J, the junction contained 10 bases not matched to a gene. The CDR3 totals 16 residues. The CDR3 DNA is TGTGCCAGCAGCCAAGAAGGGATTAGCGGGAGTATAGAGCAGTTCTTC. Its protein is CASSQEGISGSIEQFF. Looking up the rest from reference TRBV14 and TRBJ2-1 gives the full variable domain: EAGVTQFPSHSVIEKGQTVTLRCDPISGHDNLYWYRRVMGKEIKFLLHFVKESKQDESGMPNNRFLAERTGGTYSTLKVQPAELEDSGVYFCASSQEGISGSIEQFFGPGTRLTVL.

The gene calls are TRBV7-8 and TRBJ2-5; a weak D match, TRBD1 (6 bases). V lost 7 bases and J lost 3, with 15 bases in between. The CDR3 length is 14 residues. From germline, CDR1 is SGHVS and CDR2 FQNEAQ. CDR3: CASTLSHREETQYF. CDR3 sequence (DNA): TGTGCCAGCACCCTATCCCACAGGGAAGAGACCCAGTACTTC.

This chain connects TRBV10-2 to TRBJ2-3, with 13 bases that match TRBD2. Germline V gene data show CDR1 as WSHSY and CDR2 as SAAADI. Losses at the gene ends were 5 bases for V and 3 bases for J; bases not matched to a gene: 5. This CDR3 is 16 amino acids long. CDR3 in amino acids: CASSTGLAGATDTQYF. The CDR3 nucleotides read TGCGCCAGCAGTACAGGACTAGCGGGAGCAACAGATACGCAGTATTTT.

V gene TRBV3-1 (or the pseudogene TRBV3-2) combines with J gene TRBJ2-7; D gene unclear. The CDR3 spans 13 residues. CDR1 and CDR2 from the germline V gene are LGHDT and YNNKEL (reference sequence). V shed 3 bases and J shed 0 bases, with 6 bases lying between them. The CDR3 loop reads CASSHEPSYEQYF. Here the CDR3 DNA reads TGTGCCAGCAGCCACGAGCCCTCCTACGAGCAGTACTTC.

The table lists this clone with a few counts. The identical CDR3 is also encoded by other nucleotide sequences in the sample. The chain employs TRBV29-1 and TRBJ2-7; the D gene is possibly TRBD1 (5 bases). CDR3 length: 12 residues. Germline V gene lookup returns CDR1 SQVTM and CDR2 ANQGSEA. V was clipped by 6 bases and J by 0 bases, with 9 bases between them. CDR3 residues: CSVRTLSYEQYF. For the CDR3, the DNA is TGCAGCGTACGGACACTCTCCTACGAGCAGTACTTC.

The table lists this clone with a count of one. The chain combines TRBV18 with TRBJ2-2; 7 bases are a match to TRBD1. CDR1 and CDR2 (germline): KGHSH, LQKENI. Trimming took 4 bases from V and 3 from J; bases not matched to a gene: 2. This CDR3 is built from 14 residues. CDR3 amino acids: CASSRDSDTGELFF. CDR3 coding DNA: TGTGCCAGCTCACGGGACAGTGACACCGGGGAGCTGTTTTTT.

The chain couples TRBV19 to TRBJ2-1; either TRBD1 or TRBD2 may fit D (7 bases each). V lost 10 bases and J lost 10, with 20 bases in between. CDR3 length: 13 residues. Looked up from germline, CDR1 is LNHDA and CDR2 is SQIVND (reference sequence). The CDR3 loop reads CATREGAPTEQFF. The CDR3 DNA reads TGTGCCACTAGGGAGGGGGCACCTACGGAGCAGTTCTTC.

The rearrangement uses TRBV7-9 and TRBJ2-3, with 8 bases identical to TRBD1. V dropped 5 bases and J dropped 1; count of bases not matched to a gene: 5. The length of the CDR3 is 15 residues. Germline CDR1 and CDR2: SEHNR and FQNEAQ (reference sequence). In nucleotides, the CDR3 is TGTGCCAGCAGCACTCCGACAGGGGGCACAGATACGCAGTATTTT. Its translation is CASSTPTGGTDTQYF.